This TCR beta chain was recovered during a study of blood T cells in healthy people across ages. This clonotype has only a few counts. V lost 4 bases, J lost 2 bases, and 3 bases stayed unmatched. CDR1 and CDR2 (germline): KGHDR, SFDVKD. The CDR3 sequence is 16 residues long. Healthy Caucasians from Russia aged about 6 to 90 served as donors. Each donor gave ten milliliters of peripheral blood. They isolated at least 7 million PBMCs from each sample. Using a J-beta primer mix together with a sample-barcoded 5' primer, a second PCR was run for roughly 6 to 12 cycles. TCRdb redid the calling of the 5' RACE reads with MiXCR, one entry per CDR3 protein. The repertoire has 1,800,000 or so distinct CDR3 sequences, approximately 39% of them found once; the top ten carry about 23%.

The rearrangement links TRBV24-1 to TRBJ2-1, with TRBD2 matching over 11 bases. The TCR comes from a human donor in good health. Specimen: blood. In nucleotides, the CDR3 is TGTGCCACCAGTGACCTAGCGGGGGGCGCCTACAATGAGCAGTTCTTC. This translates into CATSDLAGGAYNEQFF.